The present TCR beta chain was sequenced within a study of T cell responses to AZD1222 COVID-19 vaccine. Trimming removed 4 bases from V and 5 bases from J, with 3 bases in between. CDR3 size: 12 residues. Germline lookup yields CDR1 ENHRY and CDR2 SYGVKD. Sequencing used immunoSEQ multiplex PCR; TCRdb keeps in-frame clones, though not all of them. The sample has roughly 150,000 clones; approximately 95% are singletons. Pooled samples include second doses given at about 4 or 12 weeks. The chain is built from TRBV10-3 and TRBJ1-6, with no clear D. Source: peripheral blood, taken 28 days after the second AZD1222 dose. The source is an adult who received the AZD1222 COVID-19 vaccine. In nucleotides, the CDR3 is TGTGCCATCAGTGGGGATAATTCACCCCTCCACTTT. Its protein product is CAISGDNSPLHF.